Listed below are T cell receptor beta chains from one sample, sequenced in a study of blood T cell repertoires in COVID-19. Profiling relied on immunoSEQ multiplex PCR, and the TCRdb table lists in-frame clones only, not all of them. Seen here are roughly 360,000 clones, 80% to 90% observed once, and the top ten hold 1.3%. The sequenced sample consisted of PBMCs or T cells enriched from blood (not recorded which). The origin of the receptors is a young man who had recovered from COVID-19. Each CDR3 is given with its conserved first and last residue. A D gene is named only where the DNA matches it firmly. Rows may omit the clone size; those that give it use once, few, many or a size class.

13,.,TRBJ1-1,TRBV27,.,TGTGCCAGCAGTTCCCGGCCCCGGGGAAGAGCTTTCTTT,CASSSRPRGRAFF
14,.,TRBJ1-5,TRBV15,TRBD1,TGTGCCACCAGCAGCCAACAGGGGGATCAGCCCCAGCATTTT,CATSSQQGDQPQHF
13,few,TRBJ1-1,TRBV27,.,TGTGCCAGCAGTTTATACAGGGCCACTGAAGCTTTCTTT,CASSLYRATEAFF
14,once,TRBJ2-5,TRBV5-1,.,TGCGCCAGCAGCTTTAAGACTAACCAAGAGACCCAGTACTTC,CASSFKTNQETQYF
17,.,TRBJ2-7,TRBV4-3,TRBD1,TGCGCCAGCAGCCAAGATCACGCGAGACAGGGAATCTACGAGCAGTACTTC,CASSQDHARQGIYEQYF
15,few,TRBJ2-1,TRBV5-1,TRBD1,TGCGCCAGCAGGCGATCCGGGACAGTCCTCAATGAGCAGTTCTTC,CASRRSGTVLNEQFF
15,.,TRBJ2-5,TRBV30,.,TGTGCCTGGAGTGTACTAGGGCCCACCCAAGAGACCCAGTACTTC,CAWSVLGPTQETQYF
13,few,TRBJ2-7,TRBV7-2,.,TGTGCCAGCAGCTTAACAAAGAAATACGAGCAGTACTTC,CASSLTKKYEQYF
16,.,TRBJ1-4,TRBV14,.,TGTGCCAGCAGCCAAGGATTGGCAAGGGGCAATGAAAAACTGTTTTTT,CASSQGLARGNEKLFF
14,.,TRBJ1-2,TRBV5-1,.,TGCGCCAGCAGCCCCCAGGTTGGGAACTATGGCTACACCTTC,CASSPQVGNYGYTF
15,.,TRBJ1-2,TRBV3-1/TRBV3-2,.,TGTGCCAGCAGCCCTCGCCGGACAGCCAACTATGGCTACACCTTC,CASSPRRTANYGYTF
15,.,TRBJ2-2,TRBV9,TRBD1,TGTGCCAGCAGCAAACAGGGGGCTGGCACCGGGGAGCTGTTTTTT,CASSKQGAGTGELFF
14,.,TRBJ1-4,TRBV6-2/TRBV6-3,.,TGTGCCAGCAGTTTTAGGGGCCGGAATGAAAAACTGTTTTTT,CASSFRGRNEKLFF
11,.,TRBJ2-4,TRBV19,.,TGTGCCAGTAGTCTAAAAAACATTCAGTACTTC,CASSLKNIQYF
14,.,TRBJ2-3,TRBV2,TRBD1,TGTGCCAGCAGTGGAACAGGGGGCACAGATACGCAGTATTTT,CASSGTGGTDTQYF
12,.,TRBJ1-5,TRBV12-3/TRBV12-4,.,TGTGCCAGCAGTTTGTCCTATCAGCCCCAGCATTTT,CASSLSYQPQHF
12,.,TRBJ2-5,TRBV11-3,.,TGTGCCAGCAGCTGGGAGTCAGAGACCCAGTACTTC,CASSWESETQYF
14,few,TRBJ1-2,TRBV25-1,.,TGTGCCAGCAGTGGACAGGTTAGGGTGGGTGGCTACACCTTC,CASSGQVRVGGYTF
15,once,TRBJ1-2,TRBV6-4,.,TGTGCCAGCAGTGAAGTCGGGGGGCTCGGCTATGGCTACACCTTC,CASSEVGGLGYGYTF
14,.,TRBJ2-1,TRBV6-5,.,TGTGCCAGCACCGAAGTTGGGACAAATCGCGAGCAGTTCTTC,CASTEVGTNREQFF
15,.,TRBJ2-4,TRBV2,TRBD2,TGTGCCAGCAGTCGGACTAGCGGGGCCAAAAACATTCAGTACTTC,CASSRTSGAKNIQYF
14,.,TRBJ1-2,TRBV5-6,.,TGTGCCAGCAGCTTGGTCGGACAGAACTATGGCTACACCTTC,CASSLVGQNYGYTF
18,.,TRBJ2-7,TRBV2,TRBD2,TGTGCCAGCAGTGAATTCTGGAAAGCGGGGGTTAGCTCCTACGAGCAGTACTTC,CASSEFWKAGVSSYEQYF
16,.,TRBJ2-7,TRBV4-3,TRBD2,TGCGCCAGCAGCCAAGATATTGCGGGGGGCCACTACGAGCAGTACTTC,CASSQDIAGGHYEQYF
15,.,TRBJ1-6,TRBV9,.,TGTGCCAGCAGCCCAGGTGGCTCCTATAATTCACCCCTCCACTTT,CASSPGGSYNSPLHF
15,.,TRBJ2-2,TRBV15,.,TGTGCCACCAGCACCACATACGCGAACACCGGGGAGCTGTTTTTT,CATSTTYANTGELFF
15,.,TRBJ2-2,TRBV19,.,TGTGCCAGTAGTGTCCCCCAGGGTATCACCGGGGAGCTGTTTTTT,CASSVPQGITGELFF
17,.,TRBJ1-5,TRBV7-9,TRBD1,TGTGCCAGCAGCTTAGCGCATTGGACAGGGGGCGATCAGCCCCAGCATTTT,CASSLAHWTGGDQPQHF
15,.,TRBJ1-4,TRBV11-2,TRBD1,TGTGCCAGCAGCTCCCCCGGGACAGGGCCCGAAAAACTGTTTTTT,CASSSPGTGPEKLFF
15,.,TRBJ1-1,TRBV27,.,TGTGCCAGCAGTCCAAGACAGGTTAGGAACACTGAAGCTTTCTTT,CASSPRQVRNTEAFF
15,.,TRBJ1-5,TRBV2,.,TGTGCCAGCAATAGTAGGGGGTCCCTCAATCAGCCCCAGCATTTT,CASNSRGSLNQPQHF
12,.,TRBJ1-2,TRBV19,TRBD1,TGTGCCAGTCAGGGGGGAAACTATGGCTACACCTTC,CASQGGNYGYTF
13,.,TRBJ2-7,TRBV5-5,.,TGTGCCAGCAGCTTGCTACAGGGCTACGAGCAGTACTTC,CASSLLQGYEQYF